Below are 25 T cell receptor beta chains sequenced from a single sample in a study of cytomegalovirus exposure and HLA in healthy donors. The PCR made use of 60 Vbeta and 13 Jbeta primers. The assay was immunoSEQ multiplex PCR, and TCRdb's table has in-frame clones only and misses some. Seen here are more than 150,000 clones, around 86% observed once, and the top ten hold more than 6%. Material: PBMCs. Source of these receptors: a man aged 40-55 years in good health and CMV-seropositive.

The V gene is TRBV7-9, the J gene TRBJ2-7; tentatively, D is TRBD2 (6 bases). The V and J ends lost 1 base and 6 bases respectively, with 13 bases between them. The CDR3 consists of 14 residues. Germline V lookup: CDR1 SEHNR, CDR2 FQNEAQ (reference sequence). CDR3 region: CASSLEGTLSEQYF. Here the CDR3 DNA reads TGTGCCAGCAGCTTAGAAGGGACTTTAAGCGAGCAGTACTTC.

This clone was picked up a small number of times. The V and J genes are TRBV5-6 and TRBJ2-3; the match to TRBD2 covers 13 bases. The CDR3 has 16 residues. Germline CDR1 SGHDT, CDR2 YYEEEE. J gave up 7 bases and V 4 bases, and 9 bases lay outside the gene matches. In DNA form, the CDR3 reads TGTGCCAGCAGCGGCCGGACTAGCGGGGGCGCATATACGCAGTATTTT. It specifies CASSGRTSGGAYTQYF.

V is TRBV7-9 and J is TRBJ2-3, with 9 bases identical to TRBD2. J gave up 0 bases and V 2 bases, and 9 bases lay outside the gene matches. Germline CDR1 reads SEHNR; CDR2 reads FQNEAQ (reference sequence). The CDR3 has 18 residues. CDR3 DNA sequence: TGTGCCAGCAGCTTAATTCGCGGCGGGGGGGTCAGCACAGATACGCAGTATTTT. Translating gives CASSLIRGGGVSTDTQYF.

The chain combines TRBV18 with TRBJ1-1; 9 nucleotides match TRBD1. CDR3 length: 15 amino acids. Per the germline V gene, CDR1 is KGHSH and CDR2 is LQKENI. V lost 6 bases and J lost 1; bases outside the gene matches: 6. The CDR3 bases are TGTGCCAGCTCCCCAGACAGGGGGTGGAACACTGAAGCTTTCTTT. This gives the protein CASSPDRGWNTEAFF.

This clone was counted a single time. CDR3 region: CASRSRDRNYEQYF. In nucleotides, the CDR3 is TGTGCCAGCCGAAGCCGGGACAGAAACTACGAGCAGTACTTC. The chain recombines TRBV7-9 with TRBJ2-7; 7 bases line up with TRBD1. Unmatched junction bases numbered 10, after V lost 8 bases and J lost 3 bases. The CDR3 has 14 residues. Germline CDR1 SEHNR, CDR2 FQNEAQ (reference sequence). The variable domain in full, completed from reference TRBV7-9 and TRBJ2-7, reads DTGVSQNPRHKITKRGQNVTFRCDPISEHNRLYWYRQTLGQGPEFLTYFQNEAQLEKSRLLSDRFSAERPKGSFSTLEIQRTEQGDSAMYLCASRSRDRNYEQYFGPGTRLTVT.

This clone was recorded a few times. V and J are TRBV6-5 and TRBJ1-3; D might be TRBD1 (5 bases). This CDR3 spans 14 amino acids. V was clipped by 8 bases and J by 0 bases, with 11 bases between them. Per germline, CDR1 MNHEY and CDR2 SVGAGI. CDR3 DNA: TGTGCCAGCGGGCGCCAGGGCTCTGGAAACACCATATATTTT. The encoded protein is CASGRQGSGNTIYF.

The chain couples TRBV27 to TRBJ2-3, with a weak D call TRBD2 (5 bases). Germline loops: CDR1 MNHEY, CDR2 SMNVEV (reference sequence). This CDR3 has 13 residues. With 3 bases removed from V and 4 bases from J, the gap between germline ends came to 8 bases. The CDR3 sequence is CASSFRGADTQYF. The CDR3 coding sequence is TGTGCCAGCAGTTTTCGGGGAGCAGATACGCAGTATTTT.

This clone has more than one count but fewer than ten. The rearrangement links TRBV5-6 to TRBJ2-7; 8 bases agree with TRBD1. Per germline, CDR1 SGHDT and CDR2 YYEEEE. CDR3 length: 13 amino acids. Trimming removed 4 bases from V and 4 bases from J; junction bases left unmatched: 4. The CDR3 loop is CASSGQGAYEQYF. The CDR3 coding sequence is TGTGCCAGCAGCGGGCAGGGGGCTTACGAGCAGTACTTC.

The V call is TRBV11-2, the J call TRBJ1-5; perhaps TRBD1 as D (6 bases). The germline V gene encodes CDR1 SGHAT and CDR2 FQNNGV. The V end was cut by 5 bases, the J end by 3 bases, with 11 bases between. The CDR3 loop spans 14 amino acids. CDR3 DNA sequence: TGTGCCAGCAGCCTGGACAGCCTCAATCAGCCCCAGCATTTT. Protein product: CASSLDSLNQPQHF.

This chain uses TRBV4-3 with TRBJ2-2; 11 bases align to TRBD2. The ends lost 2 bases at V and 6 bases at J; junction bases unmatched: 8. The CDR3 consists of 17 residues. CDR1 and CDR2 from the germline V gene are LGHNA and YSLEER. The CDR3 loop is CASSQSSSGGPPGELFF. CDR3 DNA: TGCGCCAGCAGCCAATCTTCTAGCGGGGGGCCCCCCGGGGAGCTGTTTTTT.

V is TRBV19 and J is TRBJ2-3, with 7 bases lining up with TRBD2. The CDR3 runs 14 residues. Germline V gene lookup returns CDR1 LNHDA and CDR2 SQIVND (reference sequence). V was clipped by 1 base and J by 5 bases; unmatched bases: 3. The CDR3: CASSIGLAGDTQYF. Here the CDR3 DNA reads TGTGCCAGTAGTATAGGACTAGCAGGAGATACGCAGTATTTT.

This clone is a singleton in its sample. The V gene is TRBV29-1, the J gene TRBJ1-2, with D possibly matching TRBD1 (5 bases). Between the trimmed V and J ends, which lost 8 bases and 3 bases, there was a span of 16 bases. The CDR3 loop spans 13 amino acids. Germline CDR1 and CDR2: SQVTM and ANQGSEA. In nucleotides, the CDR3 is TGCAGCACGCTTCTTCTACAGGACTATGGCTACACCTTC. This gives the protein CSTLLLQDYGYTF.

The chain is built from TRBV15 and TRBJ2-7, with 16 bases matching TRBD2. This CDR3 contains 20 residues. In germline, CDR1 is LNHNV, CDR2 YYDKDF (reference sequence). V lost 3 bases to trimming and J lost 3 bases; unmatched junction nucleotides: 14. For the CDR3, the DNA is TGTGCCACCAGCAGCACCGGGACTAGCGGGGGGGAGACCGTCTTCTACGAGCAGTACTTC. Amino acids: CATSSTGTSGGETVFYEQYF.

The chain has TRBV6-6 and TRBJ2-2; 9 nucleotides align to TRBD2. The trim removed 6 bases at V and 3 bases at J, leaving 5 bases unmatched. The CDR3 is 15 residues long. Germline V gene sequence: CDR1 MNHNY, CDR2 SVGAGI (reference sequence). The CDR3 sequence: CASRRRGGDTGELFF. The CDR3 coding sequence is TGTGCCAGCAGGCGGCGCGGGGGGGACACCGGGGAGCTGTTTTTT.

The chain employs TRBV27 and TRBJ1-2, with TRBD1 as a possible D gene (6 bases). The CDR3 has 18 residues. V gave up 3 bases and J gave up 6 bases, with 26 bases separating them. Germline V gene data show CDR1 as MNHEY and CDR2 as SMNVEV (reference sequence). This CDR3 is CASSLFDHRTAKVDGYTF. The CDR3, as DNA: TGTGCCAGCAGTTTGTTCGATCACCGGACAGCCAAGGTCGATGGCTACACCTTC.

The genes are TRBV6-5 and TRBJ2-2; 7 bases are shared with TRBD1. The J segment lost 7 bases and the V segment lost 2 bases, leaving 4 bases of the junction unmatched. The CDR3 covers 14 residues. Germline loops: CDR1 MNHEY, CDR2 SVGAGI. This chain's CDR3 is CASSYTGQLGELFF. As DNA, the CDR3 is TGTGCCAGCAGTTACACGGGACAGCTCGGGGAGCTGTTTTTT.

The V and J genes are TRBV29-1 and TRBJ2-7, with 12 bases matching TRBD2. The trim removed 6 bases at V and 4 bases at J, leaving 4 bases unmatched. Germline V gene lookup returns CDR1 SQVTM and CDR2 ANQGSEA. The CDR3 length is 13 residues. DNA for the CDR3: TGCAGCGTCAAGACTAGCGGGGGTTACGAGCAGTACTTC. As protein: CSVKTSGGYEQYF.

By frequency in the sample, this clone is medium-sized. The rearrangement links TRBV27 to TRBJ2-2; 9 bases fit TRBD2. V lost 8 bases to trimming and J lost 4 bases; unmatched junction nucleotides: 11. Germline assignment: CDR1 MNHEY and CDR2 SMNVEV (reference sequence). There are 16 residues in the CDR3. The CDR3 sequence: CASVPGGGAATGELFF. As DNA, the CDR3 is TGTGCCAGCGTGCCGGGCGGGGGGGCCGCCACCGGGGAGCTGTTTTTT.

CDR3 DNA: TGTGCCAGCAGTGAATTAGTAGGGACAGGCGCCGAGCAGTACTTC. It encodes CASSELVGTGAEQYF. This rearrangement joins TRBV25-1 to TRBJ2-7, with TRBD1 identical over 8 bases. The germline CDR1 and CDR2 sequences are MGHDK and SYGVNS. The CDR3 consists of 15 residues. J was trimmed by 6 bases and V by 1 base; bases with no gene match: 8.

A few counts support this clone. This chain connects TRBV6-1 to TRBJ1-4; maybe TRBD1 (6 bases). The germline CDR1 and CDR2 sequences are MNHNS and SASEGT. The CDR3 is 13 residues long. V gave up 8 bases and J gave up 8 bases, with 15 bases separating them. The CDR3 region has the DNA TGTGCCAGCGGTTTGGACAGTTGGGAAAAACTGTTTTTT. Translating it yields CASGLDSWEKLFF.

The chain is built from TRBV6-5 and TRBJ2-3, with TRBD2 matching over 8 bases. Germline values: CDR1 MNHEY, CDR2 SVGAGI. CDR3 size: 14 residues. V dropped 8 bases and J dropped 1; count of bases not matched to a gene: 5. The CDR3 DNA sequence: TGTGCCAGCTCTGTGCGGGGGGGCACAGATACGCAGTATTTT. This gives the protein CASSVRGGTDTQYF.

This clone was counted once. The J gene is TRBJ2-3, the V gene TRBV28; no clear D. The length of the CDR3 is 13 residues. Germline assignment: CDR1 MDHEN and CDR2 SYDVKM. Trimming shortened V by 6 bases and J by 8 bases, and 15 bases separated the two germline ends. Written as DNA, the CDR3 is TGTGCCAGCAGCCCCGGTCCGCGCGGTACGCAGTATTTT. Its translation: CASSPGPRGTQYF.

The chain links TRBV7-2 to TRBJ2-7; D is perhaps TRBD1 (6 bases). Germline V gene lookup returns CDR1 SGHTA and CDR2 FQGNSA. V dropped 5 bases and J dropped 6 bases, with 20 bases sitting between them. The CDR3 sequence is 15 residues long. The CDR3 DNA follows: TGTGCCAGCAGCCCGATACAGGGCAACCGGGGCGAGCAGTACTTC. Its translation: CASSPIQGNRGEQYF.

The chain has TRBV7-3 and TRBJ2-2; 9 nucleotides line up with TRBD2. Germline-derived CDR1 and CDR2 are SGHTA and FQGTGA. V lost 1 base and J lost 7; bases outside the gene matches: 10. The CDR3 is 17 amino acids. The CDR3 loop is CASSLIVERGAGGELFF. The CDR3 bases are TGTGCCAGCAGCTTAATTGTCGAGCGGGGGGCCGGCGGGGAGCTGTTTTTT. The whole variable domain, remainder taken from reference TRBV7-3 and TRBJ2-2, is GAGVSQTPSNKVTEKGKYVELRCDPISGHTALYWYRQSLGQGPEFLIYFQGTGAADDSGLPNDRFFAVRPEGSVSTLKIQRTERGDSAVYLCASSLIVERGAGGELFFGEGSRLTVL.

The rearrangement links TRBV5-8 to TRBJ1-3; D is unclear. The germline V and J ends were trimmed by 0 bases and 0 bases, with 10 bases remaining between them. Looked up from germline, CDR1 is SGHTS and CDR2 is YDEGEE. CDR3 length equals 16 residues. This chain's CDR3 is CASSLVSGLSGNTIYF. The CDR3 region has the DNA TGTGCCAGCAGCTTGGTCAGTGGCCTCTCTGGAAACACCATATATTTT.